This T cell receptor beta chain was identified in a study of blood T cell repertoires in COVID-19. Study in general: Acute and convalescent COVID-19 samples came from the United States, Italy and Spain. T cells, B-cell-depleted T cells, or PBMCs supplied cDNA or gDNA.

Authors' data handling: Estimates of nucleated cell counts were drawn from the amplification of reference gene primers. The protocol was immunoSEQ multiplex PCR, while the TCRdb copy is restricted to in-frame clones and leaves out a portion. V and J calls and clone size are given by that table; D and trimming were obtained from the DNA. This repertoire shows about 94,000 clones, around 82% found once; its top ten account for around 6.9%. This TCR was sampled from a man between 60 and 75 years old with acute or convalescent COVID-19. The source material was peripheral blood.

Written as DNA, the CDR3 is TGTGCCAGCAGTTATGGGGGCGCCGCCTACGAGCAGTACTTC. This translates into CASSYGGAAYEQYF. V usage is TRBV6-5 and J usage is TRBJ2-7; tentative D call: TRBD1 (6 bases). Germline CDR1 and CDR2: MNHEY and SVGAGI. Trimming took 3 bases from V and 2 from J, leaving 11 bases between them. This CDR3 contains 14 residues.